This TCR beta chain was found in a study of graft-versus-host responses after intestinal transplantation. On the study more broadly: Induction with anti-thymocyte globulin, then tacrolimus and steroids for three to four years, was given to all recipients. General study results and limits: Allograft clonal ratios (graft-versus-host to host-versus-graft) were high in patients who had graft-donor T cell macrochimerism. Association was observed between peak circulating GvH clone levels and early post-transplant HvG declines. Recipient marrow held GvH clones, some first seen in ileum or blood.

Comment on this clone: Antigen: not known.

Produced via immunoSEQ multiplex PCR; TCRdb's table is partial and in-frame only. The sample has about 99,000 clones, roughly nine tenths seen once. Germline CDR1 and CDR2: KGHSH and LQKENI. This CDR3 region has 13 residues. V lost 0 bases and J lost 4, with 5 bases in between. The sequencing used unstimulated CD4+ T cells sorted from spleen or lymph node cells, collected before intestinal transplant. The receptor's source is a human donor who received an intestinal transplant. J is TRBJ2-3 and V is TRBV18; no definite D call. CDR3 nucleotides: TGTGCCAGCTCACCACCGTATCCAGATACGCAGTATTTT. Protein: CASSPPYPDTQYF.